These 6 T cell receptor beta chains were all obtained from the same sample, sequenced in a study of beta chain features in type 1 diabetes (dated by TCRdb to the late 2010s). The library was prepared using the immunoSEQ multiplex PCR assay. The entire isolated RNA was reverse transcribed using the High Capacity cDNA Reverse Transcription Kit, and thus expressed TCRB transcripts were sequenced. This immuneACCESS table, as held by TCRdb, lists in-frame sequences with V and J called but not all clones. Of the missing ones, under half trace to an unresolved V gene in checked studies; the others have no known cause. The table for this sample lists 900,000 or so clones; roughly 17% of them were counted only once. The ten largest make up 0.023% of the sample. The material sequenced was naive CD4+ T cells from blood. The sample's cell subset or site label is to be understood as: true naive CD4+ T cells. These receptors were collected from a woman under 30 in good health.

The chain combines TRBV5-1 with TRBJ2-2; D gene ambiguous. The CDR3 sequence is 13 residues long. V lost 3 bases and J 0 bases, leaving 3 bases between the germline ends. Germline assignment: CDR1 SGHRS and CDR2 YFSETQ. The CDR3 here is CASSWSNTGELFF. The CDR3 region has the DNA TGCGCCAGCAGCTGGTCGAACACCGGGGAGCTGTTTTTT.

The chain is built from TRBV7-2 and TRBJ2-1; TRBD2 matches 7 bases. Trimming cost V 5 bases and J 6 bases; bases outside gene matches: 7. Germline lookup yields CDR1 SGHTA and CDR2 FQGNSA. This CDR3 region has 14 residues. This CDR3 reads CASSPRTSSNEQFF. The CDR3 DNA reads TGTGCCAGCAGCCCGCGGACTAGTTCCAATGAGCAGTTCTTC. Combining the CDR3 with reference TRBV7-2 and TRBJ2-1 gives the whole variable domain GAGVSQSPSNKVTEKGKDVELRCDPISGHTALYWYRQSLGQGLEFLIYFQGNSAPDKSGLPSDRFSAERTGGSVSTLTIQRTQQEDSAVYLCASSPRTSSNEQFFGPGTRLTVL.

This clone appeared a few times. The V call is TRBV7-9, the J call TRBJ2-7, with 10 bases that match TRBD1. The CDR3 is 14 residues long. The V segment lost 1 base and the J segment 6 bases; nucleotides outside the gene matches: 3. Germline V gene sequence: CDR1 SEHNR, CDR2 FQNEAQ (reference sequence). The CDR3 nucleotides are TGTGCCAGCAGCTTAGTGGGACAGGGGACCGAGCAGTACTTC. As protein: CASSLVGQGTEQYF.

The genes are TRBV5-1 and TRBJ1-4; no definite D call. The V end lost 4 bases, the J end lost 5 bases, and 15 bases lay between the germline ends. There are 15 residues in the CDR3. Germline CDR1 and CDR2: SGHRS and YFSETQ. The CDR3 DNA reads as TGCGCCAGCAGCACCGGACGAGGCCTCAATGAAAAACTGTTTTTT. It encodes CASSTGRGLNEKLFF.

This clone has more than one count but fewer than ten. The chain uses TRBV18 and TRBJ2-1; D not certain. V was cut by 3 bases and J by 7 bases, with 13 bases left in between. The CDR3 is 14 residues long. Germline loops: CDR1 KGHSH, CDR2 LQKENI. Here the CDR3 reads CASSPRQIRNEQFF. The CDR3 DNA follows: TGTGCCAGCTCACCGAGGCAGATAAGAAATGAGCAGTTCTTC.

The chain is built from TRBV7-9 and TRBJ1-5, with 8 bases lining up with TRBD1. This CDR3 region has 14 residues. CDR1 and CDR2 from the germline V gene are SEHNR and FQNEAQ (reference sequence). V shed 6 bases and J 1 base; nucleotides not matched to a gene: 2. The CDR3 DNA follows: TGTGCCAGCAGATGGACAGGGAGCAATCAGCCCCAGCATTTT. Translation gives CASRWTGSNQPQHF.